The rows below give T cell receptor beta chains drawn from one sample of a study of cytotoxic CD8 clonotypes in ibrutinib-treated CLL. The data were produced by immunoSEQ multiplex PCR, yet TCRdb's version contains in-frame clones alone and is incomplete. The data show approximately 130,000 clones, 84% seen once. The material was PBMCs, obtained after 24 months of ibrutinib treatment. Source of these receptors: a human donor with chronic lymphocytic leukemia. The CDR3 runs from the conserved cysteine through the conserved F or W. The D gene is left open where the match is weak. Clone sizes are given selectively: once, few, many, or a class where the clone is expanded.

d_call,clone_size,v_call,j_call,cdr3_aa,cdr3_nt
NA,NA,TRBV7-2,TRBJ2-3,CASSLAMHRTDTQYF,TGTGCCAGCAGCTTAGCGATGCATCGCACAGATACGCAGTATTTT
NA,NA,TRBV6-6,TRBJ2-7,CASSFGNEQYF,TGTGCCAGCAGTTTCGGAAACGAGCAGTACTTC
NA,once,TRBV4-1,TRBJ1-5,CASSQDSAGTQPQHF,TGCGCCAGCAGCCAAGATTCGGCAGGGACCCAGCCCCAGCATTTT
NA,NA,TRBV5-1,TRBJ1-1,CASSPTHRNTEAFF,TGCGCCAGCAGCCCTACCCATAGGAACACTGAAGCTTTCTTT
TRBD1,NA,TRBV6-5,TRBJ1-5,CASRRTGVIDQPQHF,TGTGCCAGCAGACGGACAGGGGTGATCGATCAGCCCCAGCATTTT
NA,NA,TRBV5-6,TRBJ1-2,CASSLVFAANYGYTF,TGTGCCAGCAGCTTGGTCTTTGCAGCTAACTATGGCTACACCTTC
NA,NA,TRBV7-6,TRBJ2-5,CASSPTGSQETQYF,TGTGCCAGCAGCCCGACCGGTTCCCAAGAGACCCAGTACTTC
NA,NA,TRBV19,TRBJ1-5,CASSRAEGNQPQHF,TGTGCCAGTAGTAGGGCAGAAGGCAATCAGCCCCAGCATTTT
TRBD1,NA,TRBV7-3,TRBJ2-2,CASSLRQGIPGELFF,TGTGCCAGCAGCTTAAGACAGGGTATCCCCGGGGAGCTGTTTTTT
TRBD2,NA,TRBV7-6,TRBJ2-3,CASSPTLAGADTQYF,TGTGCCAGCAGCCCAACGCTAGCGGGGGCAGATACGCAGTATTTT
NA,few,TRBV18,TRBJ1-5,CASSPFTEDQPQHF,TGTGCCAGCTCACCTTTCACTGAGGATCAGCCCCAGCATTTT
TRBD1,few,TRBV30,TRBJ1-5,CAWSPGQGLYQPQHF,TGTGCCTGGAGCCCGGGACAGGGTCTTTACCAGCCCCAGCATTTT
NA,once,TRBV28,TRBJ1-1,CASSSGPEAFF,TGTGCCAGCAGTTCCGGACCAGAAGCTTTCTTT
NA,NA,TRBV5-4,TRBJ2-5,CASSFAVGETQYF,TGTGCCAGCAGCTTTGCGGTGGGAGAGACCCAGTACTTC
TRBD1,NA,TRBV20-1,TRBJ1-2,CSATTGAGYTF,TGCAGTGCTACGACAGGGGCTGGCTACACCTTC
NA,few,TRBV9,TRBJ1-1,CASSSQQATGVAFF,TGTGCCAGCAGCTCCCAGCAGGCCACAGGAGTGGCTTTCTTT
TRBD2,NA,TRBV5-1,TRBJ2-5,CASSPGTSGGEETQYF,TGCGCCAGCAGCCCTGGGACTAGCGGGGGGGAAGAGACCCAGTACTTC
NA,NA,TRBV30,TRBJ2-7,CAWSFSRNEQYF,TGTGCCTGGAGTTTCTCTAGAAACGAGCAGTACTTC
NA,NA,TRBV5-5,TRBJ2-7,CASSSTDSYEQYF,TGTGCCAGCAGCTCGACAGACTCCTACGAGCAGTACTTC
NA,NA,TRBV6-6,TRBJ2-2,CASSYLVLNTGELFF,TGTGCCAGCAGTTACCTGGTCTTGAACACCGGGGAGCTGTTTTTT
TRBD1,NA,TRBV6-5,TRBJ1-2,CASRPDRAVRGYTF,TGTGCCAGCAGGCCCGACAGGGCCGTTCGGGGCTACACCTTC
NA,NA,TRBV29-1,TRBJ2-5,CSVRESQETQYF,TGCAGCGTTCGTGAGAGCCAAGAGACCCAGTACTTC
NA,NA,TRBV18,TRBJ2-5,CASSLQTGAVETQYF,TGTGCCAGCTCACTACAGACAGGAGCTGTGGAGACCCAGTACTTC
TRBD1,NA,TRBV9,TRBJ2-3,CASSVGTGTGGFDTQYF,TGTGCCAGCAGCGTAGGAACTGGTACAGGGGGATTTGATACGCAGTATTTT
TRBD1,NA,TRBV5-1,TRBJ2-6,CASSLPGTGPSGANVLTF,TGCGCCAGCAGCTTACCTGGGACAGGCCCCTCTGGGGCCAACGTCCTGACTTTC
TRBD1,NA,TRBV2,TRBJ1-2,CASRTGTGGGYTF,TGTGCCAGCAGAACCGGGACAGGGGGGGGCTACACCTTC
TRBD2,NA,TRBV11-3,TRBJ2-7,CASSPRGGVAGGRPYEQYF,TGTGCCAGCAGCCCCCGGGGCGGGGTAGCGGGGGGCCGCCCCTACGAGCAGTACTTC
NA,NA,TRBV7-2,TRBJ1-1,CASSLLRNTEAFF,TGTGCCAGCAGCCTATTACGGAACACTGAAGCTTTCTTT